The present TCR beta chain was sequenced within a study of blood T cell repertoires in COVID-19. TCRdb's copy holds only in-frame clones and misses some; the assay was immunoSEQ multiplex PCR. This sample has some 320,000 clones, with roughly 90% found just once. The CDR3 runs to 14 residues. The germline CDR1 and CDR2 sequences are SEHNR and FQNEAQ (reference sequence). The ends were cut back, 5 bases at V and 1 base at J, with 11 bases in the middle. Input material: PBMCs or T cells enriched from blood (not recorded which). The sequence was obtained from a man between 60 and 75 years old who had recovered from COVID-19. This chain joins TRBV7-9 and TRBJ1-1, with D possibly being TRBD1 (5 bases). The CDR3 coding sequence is TGTGCCAGCAGCATATACAGGCAGAACACTGAAGCTTTCTTT. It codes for CASSIYRQNTEAFF.